This entry describes one T cell receptor (beta chain). These data belong to a study of shared clonotypes between healthy human individuals. The germline CDR1 and CDR2 sequences are MDHEN and SYDVKM. The junction had 13 bases not matched to a gene; V was cut back by 3 bases and J by 7 bases. The CDR3 extends over 17 amino acids. Libraries were prepared by immunoSEQ multiplex PCR; TCRdb keeps only in-frame clonotypes and omits some of them. There are about 2.3 million clones in the sample; more than 80% occur only once, and around 0.4% lies in the top ten. Sequenced: naive CD4+ T cells from PBMCs. Subset denoted: CD45RA+ positively selected. The receptor comes from a man aged 18 to 30 in good health. Some clones in this sample may be carry-over from other donors' samples. The V and J genes are TRBV28 and TRBJ2-3; 10 positions agree with TRBD1. The CDR3 sequence is CASSLRDRGRGLHTQYF. CDR3 DNA sequence: TGTGCCAGCAGTTTGAGGGACAGGGGAAGAGGGTTACATACGCAGTATTTT.